This TCR beta chain emerged from a study of OX40 agonist ivuxolimab in advanced cancers. Overall study: An agonistic human IgG2 monoclonal antibody against OX40 (CD134) was given. Two cutaneous melanoma patients and one hepatocellular carcinoma patient, three in all, had partial responses. Broader study findings: No antigen was identified for the clonally expanded peripheral T cells.

Assay: immunoSEQ multiplex PCR; the TCRdb copy retains only in-frame clones and omits some. This sample has about 45,000 clones, with 70% to 90% found just once. The table lists this clone with a count of one. The target antigen is unknown. Between the trimmed V and J ends, which lost 4 bases and 1 base, there was a span of 11 bases. This CDR3 is 14 amino acids long. Germline CDR1 and CDR2: SGHRS and YFSETQ. The genes are TRBV5-1 and TRBJ1-1; D is undetermined. The source was CD4+ or CD8+ T cells sorted from blood, collected in a trial of the OX40 agonist ivuxolimab. The receptor was isolated from an adult with an advanced solid tumor such as melanoma, head and neck, liver or kidney cancer. The CDR3 spells CASSELPTNTEAFF. CDR3 DNA sequence: TGCGCCAGCAGCGAGCTCCCAACGAACACTGAAGCTTTCTTT.